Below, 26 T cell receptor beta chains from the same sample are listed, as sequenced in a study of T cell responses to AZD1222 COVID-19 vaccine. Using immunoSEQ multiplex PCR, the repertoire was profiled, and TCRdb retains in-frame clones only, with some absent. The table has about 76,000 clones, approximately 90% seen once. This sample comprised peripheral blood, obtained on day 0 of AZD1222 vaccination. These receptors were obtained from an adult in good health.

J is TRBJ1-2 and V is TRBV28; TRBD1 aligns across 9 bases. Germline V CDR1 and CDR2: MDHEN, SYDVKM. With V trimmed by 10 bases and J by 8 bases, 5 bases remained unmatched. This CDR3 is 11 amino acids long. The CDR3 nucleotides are TGTGCCATCGGACAGGGGCGAGGCTACACCTTC. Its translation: CAIGQGRGYTF.

CDR3 residues: CASSLVRGTGLTEAFF. The CDR3 nucleotides read TGTGCCAGCAGTTTAGTTAGGGGGACAGGACTCACTGAAGCTTTCTTT. The chain couples TRBV28 to TRBJ1-1; TRBD1 aligns across 8 bases. There are 16 residues in the CDR3. Germline assignment: CDR1 MDHEN and CDR2 SYDVKM. V was clipped by 2 bases and J by 4 bases; unmatched bases: 9.

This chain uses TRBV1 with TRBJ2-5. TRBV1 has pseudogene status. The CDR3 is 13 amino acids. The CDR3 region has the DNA TGCACCAGGGACGGCGCCCGCAGTGAGACCCAGTACTTC. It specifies CTRDGARSETQYF.

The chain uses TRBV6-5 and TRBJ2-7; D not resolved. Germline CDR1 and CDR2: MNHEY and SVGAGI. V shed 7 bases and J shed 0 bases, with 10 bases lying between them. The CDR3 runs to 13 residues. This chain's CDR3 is CASKSTASYEQYF. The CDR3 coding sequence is TGTGCCAGCAAGAGCACTGCCTCCTACGAGCAGTACTTC.

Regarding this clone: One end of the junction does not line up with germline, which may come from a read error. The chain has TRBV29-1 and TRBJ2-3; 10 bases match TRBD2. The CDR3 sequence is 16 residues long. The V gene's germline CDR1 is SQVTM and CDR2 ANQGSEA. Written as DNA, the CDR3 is TGCAGCATTGACACTCTATCCGGACTAGCGGAAGATACGCAGTATTTT. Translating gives CSIDTLSGLAEDTQYF.

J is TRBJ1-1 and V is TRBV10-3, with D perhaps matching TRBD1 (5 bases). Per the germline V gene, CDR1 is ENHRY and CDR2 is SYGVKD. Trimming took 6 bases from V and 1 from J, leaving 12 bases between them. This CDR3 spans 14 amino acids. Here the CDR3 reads CAIRPGRGNTEAFF. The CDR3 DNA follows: TGTGCCATCAGACCGGGACGAGGGAACACTGAAGCTTTCTTT.

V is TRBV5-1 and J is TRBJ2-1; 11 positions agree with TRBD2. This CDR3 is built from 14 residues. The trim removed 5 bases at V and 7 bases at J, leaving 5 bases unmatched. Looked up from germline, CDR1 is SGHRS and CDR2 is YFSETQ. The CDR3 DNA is TGCGCCAGCAGTCTACTAGCGGGAGTTAATGAGCAGTTCTTC. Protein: CASSLLAGVNEQFF.

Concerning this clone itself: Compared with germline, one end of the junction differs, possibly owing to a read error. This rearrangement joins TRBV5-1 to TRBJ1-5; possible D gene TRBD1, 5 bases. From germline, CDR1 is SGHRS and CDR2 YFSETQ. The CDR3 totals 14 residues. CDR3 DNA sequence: TGCGCCAGCAGTTTGGGGGGTAGCAATCAGCCCCAGCATTTT. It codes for CASSLGGSNQPQHF.

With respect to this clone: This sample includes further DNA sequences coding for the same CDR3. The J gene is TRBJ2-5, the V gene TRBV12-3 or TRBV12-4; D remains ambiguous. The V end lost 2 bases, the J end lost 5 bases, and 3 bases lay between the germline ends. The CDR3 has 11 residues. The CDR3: CASSLRETQYF. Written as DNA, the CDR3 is TGTGCCAGCAGTTTAAGGGAGACCCAGTACTTC.

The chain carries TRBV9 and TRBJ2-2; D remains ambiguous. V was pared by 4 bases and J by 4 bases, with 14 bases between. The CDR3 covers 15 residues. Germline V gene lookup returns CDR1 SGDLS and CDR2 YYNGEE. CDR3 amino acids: CASSQMLGRTGELFF. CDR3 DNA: TGTGCCAGCAGCCAAATGCTAGGCCGCACCGGGGAGCTGTTTTTT.

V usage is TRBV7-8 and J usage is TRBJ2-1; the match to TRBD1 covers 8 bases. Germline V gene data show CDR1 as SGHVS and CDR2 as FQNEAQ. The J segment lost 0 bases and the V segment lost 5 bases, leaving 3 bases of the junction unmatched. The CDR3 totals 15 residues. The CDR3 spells CASSPGGRSYNEQFF. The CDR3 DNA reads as TGTGCCAGCAGCCCAGGGGGCCGCTCCTACAATGAGCAGTTCTTC.

The CDR3 region has the DNA TGTGCCAGCAGTGGGGGGGTTGGTTGGGCAGTTGAGCAGTTCTTC. Translated, it gives CASSGGVGWAVEQFF. This rearrangement joins TRBV2 to TRBJ2-1; a weak D match, TRBD2 (6 bases). This CDR3 is built from 15 residues. Germline CDR1 SNHLY, CDR2 FYNNEI. Deletions cut 4 bases from V and 9 bases from J, with 19 bases between.

The CDR3 sequence: CASSEFATNEKLFF. DNA for the CDR3: TGTGCCAGCAGTGAATTCGCAACTAATGAAAAACTGTTTTTT. The V and J genes are TRBV25-1 and TRBJ1-4; D call uncertain. The CDR3 length is 14 residues. The V gene's germline CDR1 is MGHDK and CDR2 SYGVNS. V was cut by 1 base and J by 0 bases, with 3 bases left in between.

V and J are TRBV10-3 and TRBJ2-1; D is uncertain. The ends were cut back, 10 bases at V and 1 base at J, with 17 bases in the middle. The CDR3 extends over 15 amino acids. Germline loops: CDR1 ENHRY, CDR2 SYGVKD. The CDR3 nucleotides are TGTGCCACCAAACCCGGCGGAGAGTCCTACAATGAGCAGTTCTTC. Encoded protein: CATKPGGESYNEQFF.

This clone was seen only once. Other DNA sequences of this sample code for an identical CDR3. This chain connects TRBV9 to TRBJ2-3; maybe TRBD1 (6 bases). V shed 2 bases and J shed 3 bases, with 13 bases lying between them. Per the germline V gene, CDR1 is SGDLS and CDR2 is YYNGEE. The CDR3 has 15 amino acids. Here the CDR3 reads CASSVDSLGTDTQYF. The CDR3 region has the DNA TGTGCCAGCAGCGTGGACAGCCTTGGGACAGATACGCAGTATTTT.

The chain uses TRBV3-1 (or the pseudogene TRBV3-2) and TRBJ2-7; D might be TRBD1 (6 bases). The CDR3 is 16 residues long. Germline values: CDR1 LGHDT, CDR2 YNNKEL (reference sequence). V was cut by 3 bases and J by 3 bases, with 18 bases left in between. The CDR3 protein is CASSQRGQPVVYEQYF. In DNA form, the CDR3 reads TGTGCCAGCAGCCAGAGGGGACAACCGGTGGTCTACGAGCAGTACTTC.

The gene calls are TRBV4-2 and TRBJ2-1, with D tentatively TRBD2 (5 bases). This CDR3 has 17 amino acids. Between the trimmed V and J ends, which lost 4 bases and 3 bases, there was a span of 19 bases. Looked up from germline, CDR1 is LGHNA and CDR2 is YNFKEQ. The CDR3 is CASSRLERLDNYNEQFF. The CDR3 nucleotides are TGTGCCAGCAGCCGCCTAGAGCGGCTCGACAACTACAATGAGCAGTTCTTC.

CDR3 sequence: CASSGAGASTDTQYF. CDR3 in DNA: TGTGCCAGCAGTGGAGCGGGGGCGAGCACAGATACGCAGTATTTT. The chain is built from TRBV6-4 and TRBJ2-3, with 8 bases that match TRBD2. V lost 4 bases and J lost 0; bases outside the gene matches: 3. Per germline, CDR1 MRHNA and CDR2 SNTAGT. CDR3 length: 15 residues.

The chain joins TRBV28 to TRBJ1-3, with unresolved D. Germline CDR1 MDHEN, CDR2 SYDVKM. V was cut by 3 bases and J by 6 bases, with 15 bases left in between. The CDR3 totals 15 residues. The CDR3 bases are TGTGCCAGCAGTTTCCAGAGGACGCAGGCAAACACCATATATTTT. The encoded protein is CASSFQRTQANTIYF.

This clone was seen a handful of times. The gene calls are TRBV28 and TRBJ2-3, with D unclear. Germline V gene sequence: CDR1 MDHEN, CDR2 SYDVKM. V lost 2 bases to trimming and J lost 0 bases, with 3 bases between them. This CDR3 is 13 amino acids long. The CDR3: CASSLGSTDTQYF. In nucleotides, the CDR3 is TGTGCCAGCAGTTTAGGAAGCACAGATACGCAGTATTTT.

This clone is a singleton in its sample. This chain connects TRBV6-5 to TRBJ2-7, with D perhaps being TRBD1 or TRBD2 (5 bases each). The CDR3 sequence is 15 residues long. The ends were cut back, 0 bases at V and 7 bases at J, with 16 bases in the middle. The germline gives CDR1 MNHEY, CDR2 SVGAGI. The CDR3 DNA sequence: TGTGCCAGCAGTTACTCATCGGGACCCCGAGGGGAGCAGTACTTC. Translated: CASSYSSGPRGEQYF.

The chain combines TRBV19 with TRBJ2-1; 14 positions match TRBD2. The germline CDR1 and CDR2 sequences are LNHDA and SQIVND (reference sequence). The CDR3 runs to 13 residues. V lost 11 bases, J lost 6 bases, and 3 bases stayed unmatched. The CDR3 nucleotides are TGTGCCGTCGGGACTAGCGGGAGCAATGAGCAGTTCTTC. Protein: CAVGTSGSNEQFF.

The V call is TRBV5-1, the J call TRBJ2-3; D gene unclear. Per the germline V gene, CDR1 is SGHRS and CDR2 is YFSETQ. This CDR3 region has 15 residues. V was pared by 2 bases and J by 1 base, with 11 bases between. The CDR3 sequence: CASSFDASRTDTQYF. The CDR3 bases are TGCGCCAGCAGCTTCGACGCCTCCCGCACAGATACGCAGTATTTT.

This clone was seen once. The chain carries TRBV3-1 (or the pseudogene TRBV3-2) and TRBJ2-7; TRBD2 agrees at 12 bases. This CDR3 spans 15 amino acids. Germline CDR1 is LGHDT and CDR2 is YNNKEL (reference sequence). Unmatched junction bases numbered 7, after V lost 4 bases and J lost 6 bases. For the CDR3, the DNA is TGTGCCAGCAGCCCGGAACCGGGACTAGCGGGCGAGCAGTACTTC. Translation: CASSPEPGLAGEQYF.

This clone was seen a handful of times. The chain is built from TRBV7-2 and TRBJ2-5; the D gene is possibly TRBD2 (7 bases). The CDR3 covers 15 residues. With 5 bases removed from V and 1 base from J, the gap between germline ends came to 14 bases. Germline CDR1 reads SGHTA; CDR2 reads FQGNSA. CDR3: CASSQQGGGQETQYF. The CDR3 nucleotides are TGTGCCAGCAGCCAACAAGGGGGGGGCCAAGAGACCCAGTACTTC.

The CDR3 DNA sequence: TGTGCCAGCAGCTTGGTGCGGGGGGGCGGTATCTACAATGAGCAGTTCTTC. Amino acid sequence: CASSLVRGGGIYNEQFF. The chain joins TRBV5-4 to TRBJ2-1; TRBD2 matches at 9 bases. This CDR3 has 17 amino acids. The germline V gene encodes CDR1 SGHNT and CDR2 YYREEE (reference sequence). Germline trimming cut 0 bases from V and 3 bases from J; bases unmatched to any gene: 7.